The present T cell receptor beta chain was sequenced within a study of regulatory T cells in long-lasting Graves disease. About this clonotype: The antigen is undetermined.

Time point denoted: persistent/refractory GD, antithyroid drugs over 5 years with positive TRAb. PBMCs were the source of the RNA used for TCR sequencing. Relying on iRepertoire HTBI primers and Arm-PCR of CDR3 regions, the team built TCR beta libraries. TCRdb processed the multiplex PCR reads anew with MiXCR; each CDR3 protein has one entry. The sample gives more than 650,000 distinct CDR3 sequences, 30% of which show up once; about two fifths is in the top ten. Germline CDR1 reads SGHAT; CDR2 reads FQNNGV. The CDR3 contains 13 residues. Trimming removed 1 base at V and 4 bases at J, with 5 bases between. General study results and limits: Persistent disease preferred TRBV28, TRBJ1-2 and TRBJ2-5; new disease, TRBV20-1 and TRBJ2-1. New patients shared fewer public clonotypes (roughly 990) than persistent patients did (roughly 2,500). Those with persistent Graves' had less TCR diversity than newly diagnosed patients.

The sequence was collected from a female donor with Graves disease. The chain uses TRBV11-2 and TRBJ1-5; D is unclear. The specimen comprised peripheral blood mononuclear cells (PBMCs), sampled when the disease was refractory, from a patient treated with antithyroid drugs. CDR3 protein: CASSLVKNQPQHF. The CDR3 DNA reads TGTGCCAGCAGCTTAGTCAAAAATCAGCCCCAGCATTTT.